The 19 T cell receptor beta chains below were found in one sample sequenced in a study of response to subunit inactivated influenza vaccine. TCRdb ran MiXCR on the RT-PCR reads and lists one entry per CDR3 protein. The data show more than 450,000 distinct CDR3 sequences, about 11% seen once. The sequencing here drew on PBMCs from blood, taken on the day of vaccination. All receptors come from a man in his forties or fifties who received an inactivated influenza vaccine.

This clonotype was recorded a few times. V gene TRBV20-1 combines with J gene TRBJ2-3; D is unclear. The CDR3 consists of 13 residues. The V end was cut by 3 bases, the J end by 1 base, with 8 bases between. Germline V lookup: CDR1 DFQATT, CDR2 SNEGSKA (reference sequence). The CDR3 loop reads CSARGPGTDTQYF. The CDR3 bases are TGCAGTGCTAGGGGTCCTGGCACAGATACGCAGTATTTT.

The chain couples TRBV13 to TRBJ2-5; 12 nucleotides match TRBD2. Trimming at V came to 4 bases and at J to 4 bases, leaving 10 bases not matched to a gene. This CDR3 spans 17 amino acids. The germline V gene has CDR1 PRHDT and CDR2 FYEKMQ (reference sequence). The CDR3 region has the DNA TGTGCCAGCAGCTGGCTGACTAGCGGGGGACCCCTAGAGACCCAGTACTTC. This codes for CASSWLTSGGPLETQYF.

The V gene is TRBV28, the J gene TRBJ2-7; TRBD2 is a possible D gene (7 bases). Germline V gene lookup returns CDR1 MDHEN and CDR2 SYDVKM. This CDR3 contains 16 residues. Trimming stripped 5 bases from V and 5 bases from J, with 22 bases between. CDR3 residues: CASSALGGAIWDEQYF. CDR3 DNA: TGTGCCAGCAGTGCCCTAGGGGGGGCCATTTGGGACGAGCAGTACTTC.

This clonotype has ten or more counts. This chain uses TRBV5-1 with TRBJ2-1, with D perhaps matching TRBD2 (6 bases). The CDR3 runs 17 residues. Trimming removed 1 base from V and 0 bases from J, with 14 bases in between. Per germline, CDR1 SGHRS and CDR2 YFSETQ. CDR3 sequence reads: CASSLHGQTSSYNEQFF. The CDR3 DNA is TGCGCCAGCAGCTTGCATGGCCAGACTAGCTCCTACAATGAGCAGTTCTTC.

This clonotype has just a few counts. The CDR3 reads CASSLGGSRQYF. The CDR3 DNA follows: TGTGCCAGCAGCTTGGGCGGGAGTAGGCAGTACTTC. The chain recombines TRBV7-9 with TRBJ2-7, with 7 nucleotides matching TRBD2. J lost 9 bases, V lost 3 bases, and 5 bases had no gene match. Germline V gene sequence: CDR1 SEHNR, CDR2 FQNEAQ (reference sequence). The CDR3 covers 12 residues.

The table lists this clonotype with a few counts. The chain links TRBV15 to TRBJ2-7, with 7 bases identical to TRBD1. CDR1 LNHNV and CDR2 YYDKDF come from the germline V gene (reference sequence). Trimming cost V 4 bases and J 1 base; bases outside gene matches: 10. This CDR3 contains 16 residues. Here the CDR3 DNA reads TGTGCCACCAGCATTAAAAACCGGGACAGATCCTACGAGCAGTACTTC. Amino acid sequence: CATSIKNRDRSYEQYF.

This chain uses TRBV6-2 or TRBV6-3 with TRBJ2-2; D is uncertain. This CDR3 contains 15 residues. Germline V CDR1 and CDR2: MNHEY, SVGEGT. Trimming left V 2 bases short and J 4 bases short, with 11 bases between. The CDR3 sequence: CASSYPNSATGELFF. CDR3 coding DNA: TGTGCCAGCAGTTACCCGAACTCGGCCACCGGGGAGCTGTTTTTT.

This clonotype was seen a handful of times. This chain joins TRBV6-5 and TRBJ2-2; 9 bases agree with TRBD1. Trimming at V came to 0 bases and at J to 3 bases, leaving 8 bases not matched to a gene. The CDR3 runs to 18 residues. Germline V gene lookup returns CDR1 MNHEY and CDR2 SVGAGI. The CDR3 here is CASSYSRQGDGHTGELFF. In DNA form, the CDR3 reads TGTGCCAGCAGTTACTCGAGACAGGGGGACGGGCACACCGGGGAGCTGTTTTTT.

This clonotype was recorded a few times. This chain uses TRBV2 with TRBJ2-1; unclear D gene. Trimming pared 6 bases from V and 0 bases from J, leaving 9 bases between. CDR1 SNHLY and CDR2 FYNNEI come from the germline V gene. The CDR3 loop spans 14 amino acids. CDR3 bases: TGTGCCAGCAGGACTTCCAGCTCCTACAATGAGCAGTTCTTC. Protein product: CASRTSSSYNEQFF.

In its sample, this clonotype was seen many times. The chain recombines TRBV4-1 with TRBJ2-3; TRBD2 matches at 10 bases. The germline CDR1 and CDR2 sequences are MGHRA and YSYEKL. The CDR3 is made up of 15 amino acids. V shed 4 bases and J 6 bases; nucleotides not matched to a gene: 7. The CDR3 nucleotides are TGCGCCAGCAGCCCCTTAGCGGGGGGAAGGGATACGCAGTATTTT. This codes for CASSPLAGGRDTQYF.

Ten or more counts support this clonotype. The J gene is TRBJ2-5, the V gene TRBV5-8; TRBD1 aligns across 10 bases. The V gene end was trimmed by 4 bases and the J gene end by 2 bases; junction bases not matched to a gene: 8. The CDR3 contains 16 residues. Germline V CDR1 and CDR2: SGHTS, YDEGEE. CDR3: CASSPGQGTYQETQYF. The DNA of the CDR3 is TGTGCCAGCAGCCCGGGACAGGGGACTTATCAAGAGACCCAGTACTTC.

The chain uses TRBV20-1 and TRBJ1-5; 9 nucleotides match TRBD1. CDR3 length: 14 amino acids. V lost 4 bases and J lost 4; bases outside the gene matches: 5. Looked up from germline, CDR1 is DFQATT and CDR2 is SNEGSKA (reference sequence). CDR3 amino acids: CSATTGTGNQPQHF. CDR3 nucleotides: TGCAGTGCTACCACCGGGACAGGGAATCAGCCCCAGCATTTT.

The genes are TRBV11-2 and TRBJ2-5; 10 bases align to TRBD2. The ends lost 5 bases at V and 5 bases at J; junction bases unmatched: 11. The CDR3 spans 16 residues. Per germline, CDR1 SGHAT and CDR2 FQNNGV. The CDR3 DNA reads as TGTGCCAGCAGCCCAACGGCAGCGGGGGGGCTTGAGACCCAGTACTTC. As protein: CASSPTAAGGLETQYF.

This clonotype was detected ten times or more. The chain uses TRBV7-2 and TRBJ2-1, with 11 bases matching TRBD2. The CDR3 length is 14 residues. Germline V gives CDR1 SGHTA, CDR2 FQGNSA. J gave up 4 bases and V 7 bases, and 3 bases lay outside the gene matches. CDR3 loop: CASKLAGGYNEQFF. CDR3 in DNA: TGTGCCAGCAAATTAGCGGGAGGGTACAATGAGCAGTTCTTC.

The genes are TRBV4-1 and TRBJ2-3; the D gene is possibly TRBD2 (6 bases). The CDR3 contains 15 residues. Germline V gene data show CDR1 as MGHRA and CDR2 as YSYEKL. V was trimmed by 4 bases and J by 0 bases, leaving 11 bases between them. CDR3 sequence reads: CASSRRDFSTDTQYF. CDR3 nucleotide sequence: TGCGCCAGCAGCCGACGGGACTTTAGCACAGATACGCAGTATTTT.

This clonotype was counted only a few times. The genes are TRBV12-3 or TRBV12-4 and TRBJ2-4; D is perhaps TRBD1 (6 bases). Trimming shortened V by 3 bases and J by 1 base, and 10 bases separated the two germline ends. This CDR3 region has 15 residues. The CDR3 DNA follows: TGTGCCAGCAGTTTCGTGGGGGCTGCCAAAAACATTCAGTACTTC. Protein sequence: CASSFVGAAKNIQYF.

This clonotype turned up a few times. The CDR3 nucleotides read TGTGCCAGCAGCTTGGGAGGGGTCCCTTACAATGAGCAGTTCTTC. It encodes CASSLGGVPYNEQFF. The V call is TRBV5-6, the J call TRBJ2-1; tentatively, D is TRBD1 or TRBD2 (5 bases each). Trimming cost V 0 bases and J 4 bases, with 11 bases left between them. The V gene's germline CDR1 is SGHDT and CDR2 YYEEEE. The length of the CDR3 is 15 residues. Looking up the rest from reference TRBV5-6 and TRBJ2-1 gives the full variable domain: DAGVTQSPTHLIKTRGQQVTLRCSPKSGHDTVSWYQQALGQGPQFIFQYYEEEERQRGNFPDRFSGHQFPNYSSELNVNALLLGDSALYLCASSLGGVPYNEQFFGPGTRLTVL.

This clonotype occurred a few times. The chain is built from TRBV15 and TRBJ2-5; D might be TRBD1 (6 bases). This CDR3 comprises 16 residues. V was clipped by 2 bases and J by 4 bases, with 17 bases between them. The germline CDR1 and CDR2 sequences are LNHNV and YYDKDF (reference sequence). CDR3 sequence reads: CATSRNQPGVGETQYF. In DNA form, the CDR3 reads TGTGCCACCAGCAGAAATCAACCAGGGGTAGGAGAGACCCAGTACTTC.

A few counts support this clonotype. CDR3 region: CASSPTAFPHEQYF. CDR3 nucleotides: TGTGCCAGCAGCCCGACAGCGTTTCCCCACGAGCAGTACTTC. The J gene is TRBJ2-7, the V gene TRBV9, with a weak D call TRBD1 (5 bases). In germline, CDR1 is SGDLS, CDR2 YYNGEE. CDR3 length equals 14 residues. V shed 4 bases and J shed 5 bases, with 16 bases lying between them.